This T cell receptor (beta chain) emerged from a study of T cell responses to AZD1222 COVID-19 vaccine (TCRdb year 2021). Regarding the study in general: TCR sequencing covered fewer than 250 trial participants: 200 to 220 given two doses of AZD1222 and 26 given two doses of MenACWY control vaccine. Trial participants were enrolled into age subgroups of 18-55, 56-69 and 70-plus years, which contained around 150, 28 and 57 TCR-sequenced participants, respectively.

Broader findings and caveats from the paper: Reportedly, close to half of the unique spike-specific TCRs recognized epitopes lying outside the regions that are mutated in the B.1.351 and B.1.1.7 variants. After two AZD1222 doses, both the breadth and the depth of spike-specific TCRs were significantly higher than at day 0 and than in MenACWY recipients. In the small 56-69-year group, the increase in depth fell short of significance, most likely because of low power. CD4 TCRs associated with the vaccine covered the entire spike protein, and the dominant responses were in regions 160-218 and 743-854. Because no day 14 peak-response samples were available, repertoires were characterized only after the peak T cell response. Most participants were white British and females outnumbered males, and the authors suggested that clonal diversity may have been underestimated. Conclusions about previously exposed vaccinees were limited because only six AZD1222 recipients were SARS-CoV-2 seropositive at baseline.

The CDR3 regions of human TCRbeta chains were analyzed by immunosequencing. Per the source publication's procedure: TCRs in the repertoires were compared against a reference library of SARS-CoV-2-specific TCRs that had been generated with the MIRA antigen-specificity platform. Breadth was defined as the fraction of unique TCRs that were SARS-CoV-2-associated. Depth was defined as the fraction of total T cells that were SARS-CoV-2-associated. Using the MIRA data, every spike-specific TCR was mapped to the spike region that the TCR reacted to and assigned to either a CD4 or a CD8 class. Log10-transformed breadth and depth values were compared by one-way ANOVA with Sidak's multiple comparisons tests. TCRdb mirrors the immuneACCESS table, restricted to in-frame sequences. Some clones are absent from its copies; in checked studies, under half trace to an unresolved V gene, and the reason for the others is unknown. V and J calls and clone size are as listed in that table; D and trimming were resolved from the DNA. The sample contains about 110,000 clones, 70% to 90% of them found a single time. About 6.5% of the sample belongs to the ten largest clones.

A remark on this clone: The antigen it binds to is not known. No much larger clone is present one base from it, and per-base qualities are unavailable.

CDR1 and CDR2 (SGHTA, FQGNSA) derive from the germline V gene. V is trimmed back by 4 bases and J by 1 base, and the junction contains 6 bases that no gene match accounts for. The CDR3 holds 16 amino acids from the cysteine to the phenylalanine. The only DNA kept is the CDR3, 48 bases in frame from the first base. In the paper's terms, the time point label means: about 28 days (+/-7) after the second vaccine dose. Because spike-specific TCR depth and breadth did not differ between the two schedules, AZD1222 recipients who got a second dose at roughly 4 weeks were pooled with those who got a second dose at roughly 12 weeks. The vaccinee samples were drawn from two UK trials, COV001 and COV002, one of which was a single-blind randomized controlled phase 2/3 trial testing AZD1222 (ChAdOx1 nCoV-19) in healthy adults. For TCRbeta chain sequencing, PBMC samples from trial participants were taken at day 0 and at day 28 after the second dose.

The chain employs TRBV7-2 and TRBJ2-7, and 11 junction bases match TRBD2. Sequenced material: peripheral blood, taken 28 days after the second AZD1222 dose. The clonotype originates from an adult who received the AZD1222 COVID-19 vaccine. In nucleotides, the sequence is TGTGCCAGCAGCTACCTCTTAGCGGGGGGGTCCTACGAGCAGTACTTC. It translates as CASSYLLAGGSYEQYF.